A selection of T cell receptor beta chains follows, all from one sample in a study of blood T cell repertoires in COVID-19. The protocol was immunoSEQ multiplex PCR, while the TCRdb copy is restricted to in-frame clones and leaves out a portion. The repertoire holds approximately 51,000 clones, with 70% to 90% as singletons. Sequencing was performed on peripheral blood. Receptor source: a human donor in a cohort sampled during active COVID-19. CDR3s include the opening cysteine and the closing phenylalanine or tryptophan. The D gene is left open where the match is weak. Part of the rows lack a size; the others show once, few, many or a class for expanded clones.

TRBD2	TRBJ2-4	16	TRBV3-1/TRBV3-2	NA	TGTGCCAGCGGACTAGCGGGAGGGGGAGCCAAAAACATTCAGTACTTC	CASGLAGGGAKNIQYF
NA	TRBJ2-1	15	TRBV30	NA	TGTGCCTGGAGTCCTCGCGGGTGGGCAGGCAATGAGCAGTTCTTC	CAWSPRGWAGNEQFF
TRBD2	TRBJ2-7	15	TRBV28	NA	TGTGCCAGCAGTTTCATTAGCGGGAGGGCCGGGGAGCAGTACTTC	CASSFISGRAGEQYF
NA	TRBJ1-2	10	TRBV19	once	TGTGCCAGTAGAACTTATGGCTACACCTTC	CASRTYGYTF
TRBD1	TRBJ2-7	12	TRBV18	NA	TGTGCCAGCTCCGGGACAGGGTACGAGCAGTACTTC	CASSGTGYEQYF
TRBD1	TRBJ1-4	13	TRBV28	NA	TGTGCCAGCAGCTCGACAGGGCGCGAAAAACTGTTTTTT	CASSSTGREKLFF
NA	TRBJ2-1	15	TRBV7-2	NA	TGTGCCAGCAGCTTACGTCCTAGAATCTACAATGAGCAGTTCTTC	CASSLRPRIYNEQFF
NA	TRBJ2-7	13	TRBV11-1	NA	TGTGCCAGCAGCTTAACCCCGCGTGGCGAGCAGTACTTC	CASSLTPRGEQYF
NA	TRBJ2-6	14	TRBV14	NA	TGTGCCAGCAGCGCCGTGCGGGGGGCCAACGTCCTGACTTTC	CASSAVRGANVLTF
TRBD2	TRBJ2-1	15	TRBV9	once	TGTGCCAGCAGCGTCCAGCGGGAGGGCCTCGGTGAGCAGTTCTTC	CASSVQREGLGEQFF
NA	TRBJ2-2	16	TRBV9	few	TGTGCCAGCAGCCTACGAGCGGGCGTTAACACCGGGGAGCTGTTTTTT	CASSLRAGVNTGELFF
TRBD2	TRBJ2-2	17	TRBV5-1	once	TGCGCCAGCAGCTGGGGACTAGCGGGAGTGACGGGCGGGGAGCTGTTTTTT	CASSWGLAGVTGGELFF
NA	TRBJ1-4	14	TRBV6-5	NA	TGTGCCAGCAAGAGGGTCTATACTAATGAAAAACTGTTTTTT	CASKRVYTNEKLFF
TRBD2	TRBJ2-1	15	TRBV29-1	NA	TGCAGCGTTGACGAATCACTAGCGAGCAACAATGAGCAGTTCTTC	CSVDESLASNNEQFF
TRBD2	TRBJ2-7	11	TRBV5-6	NA	TGTGCCAGCAGCTTTTTTCGGGGGGTATACTTC	CASSFFRGVYF
TRBD2	TRBJ2-1	14	TRBV7-9	NA	TGTGCCAGCAGCTTCGGGACTAGCGGTAATGAGCAGTTCTTC	CASSFGTSGNEQFF
NA	TRBJ2-2	12	TRBV10-3	NA	TGTGCCATCAGTGAGGCGACCGGGGAGCTGTTTTTT	CAISEATGELFF
NA	TRBJ2-5	18	TRBV4-1	NA	TGCGCCAGCAGCCAAGGACCCTCTCGCGGGGAGTACCAAGAGACCCAGTACTTC	CASSQGPSRGEYQETQYF
NA	TRBJ2-5	11	TRBV18	NA	TGTGCCAGCTCATCGTCAGAGACCCAGTACTTC	CASSSSETQYF
TRBD1	TRBJ2-3	14	TRBV11-2	NA	TGTGCCAGCAGCCCGGGACAGGTGACGGGTACGCAGTATTTT	CASSPGQVTGTQYF
NA	TRBJ1-6	20	TRBV6-6	NA	TGTGCCAGCAGTCAACAATTTCAGGGAAAGAATAAGCCCTATGAGTCACCCCTCCACTTT	CASSQQFQGKNKPYESPLHF
TRBD1	TRBJ2-7	13	TRBV12-3/TRBV12-4	NA	TGTGCCAGCAGCCTAACAGGGGGCTACGAGCAGTACTTC	CASSLTGGYEQYF
NA	TRBJ2-1	13	TRBV3-1/TRBV3-2	NA	TGTGCCAGCAGCCAAGGCAGGGACAATGAGCAGTTCTTC	CASSQGRDNEQFF
NA	TRBJ2-2	14	TRBV5-5	few	TGTGCCAGCAGCTCGACTGAAAACACCGGGGAGCTGTTTTTT	CASSSTENTGELFF
NA	TRBJ1-1	14	TRBV4-1	NA	TGCGCCAGCAGCCCCCCGGGGGGCAGACCTGGAGCTTTCTTT	CASSPPGGRPGAFF
TRBD1	TRBJ1-1	14	TRBV6-5	NA	TGTGCCAGCAAGGGACAGGGGGCGCCCGGTGAAGCTTTCTTT	CASKGQGAPGEAFF
TRBD1	TRBJ1-2	14	TRBV28	NA	TGTGCCAGCAGACCCGGGACAGGTCCTTATGGCTACACCTTC	CASRPGTGPYGYTF
TRBD1	TRBJ1-2	16	TRBV4-2	NA	TGTGCCAGCAGCCAAGGATTTGGACAGGGGACCTATGGCTACACCTTC	CASSQGFGQGTYGYTF
NA	TRBJ1-5	15	TRBV7-2	NA	TGTGCCAGCAGCTTAGGGCCAGGGCTCAATCAGCCCCAGCATTTT	CASSLGPGLNQPQHF
TRBD1	TRBJ1-3	15	TRBV7-3	NA	TGTGCCAGCAGCTTAACGGGACAGGGTGGAAACACCATATATTTT	CASSLTGQGGNTIYF
TRBD1	TRBJ2-1	14	TRBV19	NA	TGTGCCAGTAGTAGACAGGGGGCCTACAATGAGCAGTTCTTC	CASSRQGAYNEQFF
TRBD1	TRBJ2-2	16	TRBV9	NA	TGTGCCAGCAGCGCGACAGGGGTAGTTAACACCGGGGAGCTGTTTTTT	CASSATGVVNTGELFF
TRBD2	TRBJ2-1	14	TRBV2	NA	TGTGCCAGCAAGGCGGGGGGTACCTACAATGAGCAGTTCTTC	CASKAGGTYNEQFF
NA	TRBJ2-7	16	TRBV10-1	NA	TGCGCCAGCATACAGGAGGAGCCCCCTGGGGACAACGAGCAGTACTTC	CASIQEEPPGDNEQYF
NA	TRBJ1-3	13	TRBV30	once	TGTGCCTGGACTTCAGGCTCTGGAAACACCATATATTTT	CAWTSGSGNTIYF
NA	TRBJ1-6	14	TRBV19	NA	TGTGCCAGTACCCTTCAGGGGTTTAATTCACCCCTCCACTTT	CASTLQGFNSPLHF
NA	TRBJ2-5	14	TRBV4-3	NA	TGCGCCAGCAGCCAAGTTACGGGAGTTGGGACCCAGTACTTC	CASSQVTGVGTQYF
TRBD1	TRBJ2-7	13	TRBV12-3/TRBV12-4	few	TGTGCCAGCAGTTCGGACAGGAGCTACGAGCAGTACTTC	CASSSDRSYEQYF
TRBD2	TRBJ2-7	16	TRBV11-2	NA	TGTGCCAGCAGCTTGGGCCGAGGCGGGAGGCCCTACGAGCAGTACTTC	CASSLGRGGRPYEQYF
NA	TRBJ2-3	18	TRBV3-1/TRBV3-2	NA	TGTGCCAGCAGCCAAGGCTACCACAAACCTAGCGGCACAGATACGCAGTATTTT	CASSQGYHKPSGTDTQYF
TRBD1	TRBJ1-4	14	TRBV7-8	NA	TGTGCCAGCAGCCCACAGGGGTCGAATGAAAAACTGTTTTTT	CASSPQGSNEKLFF